This T cell receptor (beta chain) was recorded in a study of blood T cells in healthy people across ages. Notes on this clonotype: Its antigen is undetermined.

Notes on the study in general: There was a strong correlation between TCR beta diversity and naive T cell percentage.

A second PCR of roughly 7 to 11 cycles used a sample-barcoded 5' primer and a J-beta primer mix. TCRdb itself ran the 5' RACE reads through MiXCR, one entry per CDR3 protein. This sample has 1.8 million or so distinct CDR3 sequences, with roughly 43% found just once. This CDR3 region has 15 residues. V was trimmed by 2 bases and J by 1 base, leaving 12 bases between them. Germline V gives CDR1 SGHDT, CDR2 YYEEEE. Material for sequencing was blood. The J gene is TRBJ1-2, the V gene TRBV5-6, with no clear D. The sequence came from a human donor in good health. CDR3: CASSFTANYNYGYTF. As DNA, the CDR3 is TGTGCCAGCAGCTTCACAGCAAACTATAACTATGGCTACACCTTC.